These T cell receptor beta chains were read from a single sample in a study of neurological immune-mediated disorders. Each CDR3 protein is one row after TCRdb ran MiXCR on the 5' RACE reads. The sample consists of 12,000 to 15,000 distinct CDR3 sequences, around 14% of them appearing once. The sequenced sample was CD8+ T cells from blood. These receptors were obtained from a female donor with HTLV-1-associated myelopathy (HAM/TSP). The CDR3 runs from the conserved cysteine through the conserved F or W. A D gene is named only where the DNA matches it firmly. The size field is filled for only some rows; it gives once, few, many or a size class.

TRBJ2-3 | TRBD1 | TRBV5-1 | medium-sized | TGCGCCAGCAGCAACGGACAGGGAATTAATACGCAGTATTTT | CASSNGQGINTQYF
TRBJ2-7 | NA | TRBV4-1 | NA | TGCGCCAGAAGCCAAGGGATCCAGGGGTCCTCCTACGAGCAGTACTTC | CARSQGIQGSSYEQYF
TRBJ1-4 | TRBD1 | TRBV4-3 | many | TGCGCCAGCAGCCTGGGGACAGCGAAGAATGAAAAACTGTTTTTT | CASSLGTAKNEKLFF
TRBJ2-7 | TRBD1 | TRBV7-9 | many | TGTGCCAGCAGCGGCAGGGACAGGCCCCGTGAGGAGCAGTACTTC | CASSGRDRPREEQYF
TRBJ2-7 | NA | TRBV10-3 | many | TGTGCCATCAGTGATGGGTCCTACGAGCAGTACTTC | CAISDGSYEQYF
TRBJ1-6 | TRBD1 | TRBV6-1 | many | TGTGCCAGCAGTGATACCGAGACAGGGGCACCCCTCCACTTT | CASSDTETGAPLHF
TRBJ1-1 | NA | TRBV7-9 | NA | NA | CASSFYICSAFREGDTEAFF
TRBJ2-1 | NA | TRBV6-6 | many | TGTGCCAGCAGTCCGATAGGAGATTATGAGCAGTTCTTC | CASSPIGDYEQFF
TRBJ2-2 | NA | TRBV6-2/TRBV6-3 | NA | TGTGACAGCAGGACAAGAGGGAACTATGCCAGGGAGCTGTTTTTT | CDSRTRGNYARELFF
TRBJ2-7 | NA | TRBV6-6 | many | TGTGCCAGCAGTTACTCAGTGGGGACATCCAGGCCCGAGCAGTACTTC | CASSYSVGTSRPEQYF
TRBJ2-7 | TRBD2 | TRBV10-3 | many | TGTGCCATCAGCGAAATAGCGGGTACAGGCGAGCAGTACTTC | CAISEIAGTGEQYF
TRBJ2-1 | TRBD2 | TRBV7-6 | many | TGTGCCAGCAGCGATGTGACTAGCGGGGGGGTCAATGAGCAGTTCTTC | CASSDVTSGGVNEQFF
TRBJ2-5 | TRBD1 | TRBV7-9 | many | TGTGCCAGCAGCTCAATTAGGACAGGGCCCCATCAAGAGACCCAGTACTTC | CASSSIRTGPHQETQYF
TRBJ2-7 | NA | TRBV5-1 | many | TGCGCCAGCAGCTTGGAGCAACTACGTCACGAGCAGTACTTC | CASSLEQLRHEQYF
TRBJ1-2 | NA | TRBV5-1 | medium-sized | TGCGCCAGCAGCGCGGGCGGATTATATGGCTACACCTTC | CASSAGGLYGYTF
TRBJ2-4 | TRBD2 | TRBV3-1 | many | TGTGCCAGCAGCCAAGGTCGGACTAGCGGGATCCAAAACATTCAGTACTTC | CASSQGRTSGIQNIQYF
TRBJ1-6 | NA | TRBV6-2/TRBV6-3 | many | TGTGCCAGCAGTTACGGCAGGGAGAATTCACCCCTCCACTTT | CASSYGRENSPLHF
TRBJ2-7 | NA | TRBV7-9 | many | TGTGCCAGCAGCTTGGGGGGAAAAACCTACGAGCAGTACTTC | CASSLGGKTYEQYF